This TCR beta chain originates from a study of CD8 T cells in ankylosing spondylitis. Study results and caveats: A motif in TCR beta, a set of 8 or 9 highly homologous variants, appeared characteristic of ankylosing spondylitis blood. There was reportedly significant enrichment of clones that were disease-linked in matched ankylosing spondylitis synovial fluid.

The authors made TCR beta libraries by quantitative 5'-RACE with molecular barcodes. MiXCR was run by TCRdb on the 5' RACE reads, yielding one entry per CDR3 protein. The sample lists 450,000 to 550,000 distinct CDR3 sequences, roughly 5.2% occurring once. This clonotype was recorded at least ten times. No antigen is known for it. Input material: blood, either unsorted or a sorted T cell fraction (not recorded which). This receptor was identified in a male donor with ankylosing spondylitis.

The DNA of the CDR3 is TGTGCCAGCAGCGCCGCCCTGGGTCCCCTCCACTTT. Translating it yields CASSAALGPLHF. The rearrangement joins TRBV9 to TRBJ1-6; unclear D gene. Germline V gene data show CDR1 as SGDLS and CDR2 as YYNGEE. This CDR3 contains 12 residues. V lost 3 bases, J lost 13 bases, and 11 bases lay in between. The full variable domain, completed using reference TRBV9 and TRBJ1-6, is DSGVTQTPKHLITATGQRVTLRCSPRSGDLSVYWYQQSLDQGLQFLIQYYNGEERAKGNILERFSAQQFPDLHSELNLSSLELGDSALYFCASSAALGPLHFGNGTRLTVT.